One and the same sample provided the 5 T cell receptor beta chains below, sequenced in a study of T cells in Graves' hyperthyroidism and ophthalmopathy. RNA transcripts served as the template for amplifying TCR beta CDR3 regions. With the HTBI primer set, the TCR CDR3 went through a first round of RT-PCR. TCRdb itself ran the multiplex PCR reads through MiXCR, one entry per CDR3 protein. The sample holds around 690,000 distinct CDR3 sequences, 15% to 20% seen once. The sample consisted of blood. The receptors come from a man aged 50 to 60 with Graves' hyperthyroidism.

This clonotype was seen a handful of times. The CDR3 here is CASQVDSNQPQHF. The CDR3 nucleotides are TGTGCCAGTCAGGTGGATAGCAATCAGCCCCAGCATTTT. The genes are TRBV6-2 or TRBV6-3 and TRBJ1-5; D call uncertain. V lost 9 bases and J lost 0, with 9 bases in between. Germline CDR1 and CDR2: MNHEY and SVGEGT. CDR3 size: 13 residues.

This chain joins TRBV11-2 and TRBJ2-2; tentative D call: TRBD2 (6 bases). In germline, CDR1 is SGHAT, CDR2 FQNNGV. V was clipped by 0 bases and J by 4 bases, with 21 bases between them. The CDR3 is 19 amino acids. The CDR3 bases are TGTGCCAGCAGCTTAGAAATTCCTGGGACTTCCATTTTCACCGGGGAGCTGTTTTTT. Its protein product is CASSLEIPGTSIFTGELFF. The full variable domain, in which reference TRBV11-2 and TRBJ2-2 provide the parts outside the CDR3, is EAGVAQSPRYKIIEKRQSVAFWCNPISGHATLYWYQQILGQGPKLLIQFQNNGVVDDSQLPKDRFSAERLKGVDSTLKIQPAKLEDSAVYLCASSLEIPGTSIFTGELFFGEGSRLTVL.

This clonotype appeared a few times. V is TRBV11-3 and J is TRBJ2-4, with TRBD1 matching 7 bases. V gave up 5 bases and J gave up 9 bases; unmatched junction bases: 7. The germline gives CDR1 SGHNT, CDR2 YENEEA. The CDR3 extends over 13 amino acids. CDR3 nucleotide sequence: TGTGCCAGCAGCCCCAGACAGGGTGGCATTCAGTACTTC. Amino acid sequence: CASSPRQGGIQYF.

On this clonotype itself: A much larger clone differs from this one at a single base, so this may be a read error. No conserved phenylalanine or tryptophan is present at the end of the CDR3, so a read error is the likely explanation. The rearrangement uses TRBV10-3 and TRBJ1-2, with D hard to call. Germline V CDR1 and CDR2: ENHRY, SYGVKD. The V gene lost 8 bases and the J gene lost 0 bases, with 10 bases spanning the gap. This CDR3 is built from 13 residues. CDR3 DNA sequence: TGTGCCATCTCGCCCAGAACTAACTATGGCTACACCCTC. It yields the protein CAISPRTNYGYTL.

The chain links TRBV7-2 to TRBJ1-2; D gene unclear. The CDR3 totals 14 residues. The V gene's germline CDR1 is SGHTA and CDR2 FQGNSA. V gave up 7 bases and J gave up 4 bases, with 16 bases separating them. The CDR3 DNA reads TGTGCCAGCATCCCCTCGCAGAGTCTCTATGGCTACACCTTC. Amino acid sequence: CASIPSQSLYGYTF. Together with reference TRBV7-2 and TRBJ1-2, the CDR3 gives the full variable domain: GAGVSQSPSNKVTEKGKDVELRCDPISGHTALYWYRQSLGQGLEFLIYFQGNSAPDKSGLPSDRFSAERTGGSVSTLTIQRTQQEDSAVYLCASIPSQSLYGYTFGSGTRLTVV.